Presented here are 8 T cell receptor beta chains from one specimen sequenced in a study of T cell responses to AZD1222 COVID-19 vaccine. Assay: immunoSEQ multiplex PCR; the TCRdb copy retains only in-frame clones and omits some. The sample gives about 84,000 clones, 70% to 90% of which show up once; more than 9% is in the top ten. The sequences come from peripheral blood, collected 28 days after the second AZD1222 dose. Source of these receptors: an adult who received the AZD1222 COVID-19 vaccine.

The rearrangement links TRBV18 to TRBJ1-5, with D hard to call. The CDR3 has 16 residues. V was cut by 3 bases and J by 0 bases, with 12 bases left in between. CDR1 is KGHSH and CDR2 is LQKENI in the germline V gene. CDR3 nucleotides: TGTGCCAGCTCACCCTTCTACAGTTATAGCAATCAGCCCCAGCATTTT. It specifies CASSPFYSYSNQPQHF.

The DNA for the CDR3 is TGTGCCAGCCGAGGGACAGAATTAAATGAGCAGTTCTTC. Translated, it gives CASRGTELNEQFF. The gene calls are TRBV28 and TRBJ2-1; 7 bases fit TRBD1. J was trimmed by 7 bases and V by 8 bases; bases with no gene match: 8. Germline loops: CDR1 MDHEN, CDR2 SYDVKM. The CDR3 covers 13 residues. Full variable domain (missing parts from reference TRBV28 and TRBJ2-1): DVKVTQSSRYLVKRTGEKVFLECVQDMDHENMFWYRQDPGLGLRLIYFSYDVKMKEKGDIPEGYSVSREKKERFSLILESASTNQTSMYLCASRGTELNEQFFGPGTRLTVL.

This clone showed up just once. The V call is TRBV28, the J call TRBJ2-7; TRBD1 is a possible D gene (7 bases). Germline V gene lookup returns CDR1 MDHEN and CDR2 SYDVKM. The V and J ends lost 3 bases and 7 bases respectively, with 13 bases between them. This CDR3 has 13 residues. CDR3 coding DNA: TGTGCCAGCAGTTTCTGGCAGGGGGGTGAGCAGTACTTC. Translating gives CASSFWQGGEQYF.

The chain couples TRBV5-6 to TRBJ1-5; 10 nucleotides line up with TRBD1. This CDR3 has 15 residues. Germline CDR1 and CDR2: SGHDT and YYEEEE. J lost 6 bases, V lost 1 base, and 4 bases had no gene match. CDR3 coding DNA: TGTGCCAGCAGCTTGCTGACAGGGGGCGGTCAGCCCCAGCATTTT. Translation: CASSLLTGGGQPQHF.

This clone was seen just once. This sequence joins TRBV6-4 and TRBJ2-3, with 9 bases aligning to TRBD1. J gave up 2 bases and V 6 bases, and 3 bases lay outside the gene matches. The germline V gene has CDR1 MRHNA and CDR2 SNTAGT. This CDR3 has 14 residues. The DNA for the CDR3 is TGTGCCAGCAGAGGACAGGGGACCACAGATACGCAGTATTTT. Translated, it gives CASRGQGTTDTQYF.

This clone occurred a few times. The chain uses TRBV7-2 and TRBJ1-5; the D is unclear. Germline values: CDR1 SGHTA, CDR2 FQGNSA. Trimming removed 1 base from V and 0 bases from J, with 4 bases in between. CDR3 length: 14 residues. The CDR3 here is CASSLELSNQPQHF. In DNA form, the CDR3 reads TGTGCCAGCAGCTTAGAGCTTAGCAATCAGCCCCAGCATTTT.

CDR3 in DNA: TGTGCCAGCAGTTTAGATCGGACAGTTGAAGCTTTCTTT. It codes for CASSLDRTVEAFF. V is TRBV12-3 or TRBV12-4 and J is TRBJ1-1; possibly TRBD1 for D (6 bases). V lost 1 base, J lost 7 bases, and 10 bases lay in between. The CDR3 is 13 amino acids.

As for this clone: This CDR3 is also generated by other DNA sequences in the sample. The V and J genes are TRBV19 and TRBJ1-1, with D hard to call. This CDR3 spans 14 amino acids. Trimming pared 3 bases from V and 5 bases from J, leaving 13 bases between. Germline CDR1 is LNHDA and CDR2 is SQIVND (reference sequence). CDR3: CASSIRNAKTEAFF. The CDR3 DNA follows: TGTGCCAGTAGTATTCGAAACGCCAAGACTGAAGCTTTCTTT.